The rows below give T cell receptor beta chains drawn from one sample of a study of T cell responses to AZD1222 COVID-19 vaccine. The data were produced by immunoSEQ multiplex PCR, yet TCRdb's version contains in-frame clones alone and is incomplete. The data show about 54,000 clones, with less than 90% seen just once and 6.9% held by the top ten. This material consisted of peripheral blood, taken 28 days after the second AZD1222 dose. The receptors come from an adult who received the AZD1222 COVID-19 vaccine. Each CDR3 is given without its conserved first and last residue. The order of the fields is CDR3 protein, clone size, J gene, V gene. The size field is filled for only some rows; it gives once, few, many or a size class.

ASSMTWTALGNQPQH | once | TRBJ1-5 | TRBV27
ASSIRGPYEQY | NA | TRBJ2-7 | TRBV19
ASSLAGVEKLF | NA | TRBJ1-4 | TRBV7-8
ASSQESTGPNSPLH | NA | TRBJ1-6 | TRBV4-1
ASSSPAGKSYEQY | NA | TRBJ2-7 | TRBV28
ASSLPGHGYEQY | NA | TRBJ2-7 | TRBV19
ASSSYRGVGNTEAF | NA | TRBJ1-1 | TRBV5-1
ASSQENRAKGNTIY | NA | TRBJ1-3 | TRBV9
ASSPAGRIGGYT | NA | TRBJ1-2 | TRBV7-2
ASRGSGPTKH | NA | TRBJ1-5 | TRBV28
ASSQCQASLDTIY | NA | TRBJ1-3 | TRBV3-1/TRBV3-2
ASSSTAGSGNTIY | NA | TRBJ1-3 | TRBV27
ASSFQYEQY | NA | TRBJ2-7 | TRBV5-8
ASSYSSYGYT | few | TRBJ1-2 | TRBV5-1
ASSPAGVSNEQF | NA | TRBJ2-1 | TRBV18
ASSGTGGAGNNSPLH | NA | TRBJ1-6 | TRBV4-2
ASSAAGGTYNEQF | NA | TRBJ2-1 | TRBV7-3
ASNRDDYGYT | NA | TRBJ1-2 | TRBV9
ASSHQGQGAQY | NA | TRBJ2-7 | TRBV3-1/TRBV3-2
ASSSRQGELF | NA | TRBJ2-2 | TRBV7-3
ASIKRGGALDTQY | NA | TRBJ2-3 | TRBV5-4
ASSLGGDSNQPQH | NA | TRBJ1-5 | TRBV5-1
ASSLNFGGSNEQF | NA | TRBJ2-1 | TRBV18
ASSYSSGTVGYT | NA | TRBJ1-2 | TRBV6-5
ASTTGAWGYT | NA | TRBJ1-2 | TRBV28
ASSPRRMRRNTEAF | NA | TRBJ1-1 | TRBV7-2
ASSYSGGNSPLH | NA | TRBJ1-6 | TRBV6-2/TRBV6-3
ASSRWEAGNTIY | once | TRBJ1-3 | TRBV19
ATSDASGTGPYNEQF | few | TRBJ2-1 | TRBV24-1
ASSLDGGGGYT | NA | TRBJ1-2 | TRBV7-9
ASSSTWTGQREKLF | NA | TRBJ1-4 | TRBV6-5
ASSQDRRHPYNEQF | few | TRBJ2-1 | TRBV4-3
ASSVARGRGYGYT | few | TRBJ1-2 | TRBV7-8
ASSVGIGNTIY | NA | TRBJ1-3 | TRBV9
ASSATQGLGTEAF | NA | TRBJ1-1 | TRBV28
ASSPNLAGVETQY | NA | TRBJ2-5 | TRBV18
ASRLAGGPSNEQF | NA | TRBJ2-1 | TRBV6-5
ASSLGDRGLGSYEQY | NA | TRBJ2-7 | TRBV28
ASSPTAHYEQY | NA | TRBJ2-7 | TRBV7-9
ASTRGGLSEQY | NA | TRBJ2-7 | TRBV9
ASSFGATSNSKGETQY | NA | TRBJ2-5 | TRBV11-2
ASSLTRDQGKLF | NA | TRBJ1-4 | TRBV5-5
ASSYTDRGRVDYGYT | few | TRBJ1-2 | TRBV6-2/TRBV6-3
ASSPQAQETQY | NA | TRBJ2-5 | TRBV6-5
ASSDQVGANNYGYT | NA | TRBJ1-2 | TRBV7-2
ASSQDQFAGYEQY | NA | TRBJ2-7 | TRBV3-1/TRBV3-2
ASSLGDRAYGYT | NA | TRBJ1-2 | TRBV5-1
ASSYSRGRPDTQY | NA | TRBJ2-3 | TRBV6-5
ASTQRDRAQTQY | NA | TRBJ2-5 | TRBV7-9